A selection of T cell receptor beta chains follows, all from one sample in a study of T cells in localized non-small cell lung cancer. The table came from immunoSEQ multiplex PCR; TCRdb's copy has only in-frame clones and leaves some out. Here the sample spans around 140,000 clones, around 92% being singletons. The specimen comprised peripheral blood, sampled before any cancer treatment. The origin of the receptors is a female donor over 55 with stage I lung adenocarcinoma. Each CDR3 is given with its conserved first and last residue. D genes are given only for firm matches. Clone sizes are given selectively: once, few, many, or a class where the clone is expanded.

d_call	v_call	j_call	clone_size	cdr3_nt	cdr3_aa
TRBD1	TRBV28	TRBJ2-5	-	TGTGCCAGCCTGACAGGGAGAGAGACCCAGTACTTC	CASLTGRETQYF
TRBD1	TRBV28	TRBJ2-1	-	TGTGCCAGCAGATCCGGACAGGGGTCCTACAATGAGCAGTTCTTC	CASRSGQGSYNEQFF
TRBD1	TRBV5-4	TRBJ2-7	-	TGTGCCAGCAGCTTTCCGGGACAGCCAGGCGAGCAGTACTTC	CASSFPGQPGEQYF
-	TRBV7-8	TRBJ2-5	-	TGTGCCAGCAGCTTATTGAACAGGAACGAGGGCCAGTACTTC	CASSLLNRNEGQYF
-	TRBV28	TRBJ2-6	-	TGTGCCAGCAGTAAGAGGTTATCTGGGGCCAACGTCCTGACTTTC	CASSKRLSGANVLTF
TRBD2	TRBV19	TRBJ2-1	-	TGTGCCAGTAGTTCACATCGACTAGCGGGAGGGTACAATGAGCAGTTCTTC	CASSSHRLAGGYNEQFF
TRBD1	TRBV6-6	TRBJ1-1	-	TGTGCCAGCAATACGAATACATACAGGGGAACTGAAGCTTTCTTT	CASNTNTYRGTEAFF
-	TRBV2	TRBJ2-7	-	TGTGCCAGCACCGCTTTTGACGAGCAGTACTTC	CASTAFDEQYF
-	TRBV5-4	TRBJ2-1	-	TGTGCCAGCAGCTCCGTTCGGGGGGCGTACAATGAGCAGTTCTTC	CASSSVRGAYNEQFF
TRBD2	TRBV27	TRBJ2-1	-	TGTGCCAGCAGTTGGGGACTAGCGGGTTACAATGAGCAGTTCTTC	CASSWGLAGYNEQFF
TRBD2	TRBV30	TRBJ2-5	once	TGTGCCTGGAGTCCTACTAGCGTACAAGAGACCCAGTACTTC	CAWSPTSVQETQYF
-	TRBV5-8	TRBJ2-1	-	TGTGCCAGCAGCCCGGGGAGCAATGAGCAGTTCTTC	CASSPGSNEQFF
TRBD2	TRBV29-1	TRBJ2-7	-	TGCAGCGTTGCAATAGCGGGAGGGAACGAGCAGTACTTC	CSVAIAGGNEQYF
TRBD2	TRBV9	TRBJ2-5	-	TGTGCCAGCAGCGTAGATGCGGGAGGGGATGAGACCCAGTACTTC	CASSVDAGGDETQYF
TRBD1	TRBV5-1	TRBJ2-7	-	TGCGCCAGCAGCCCGGGGGACCGGGACAGGGGATCTCTTGAGCAGTACTTC	CASSPGDRDRGSLEQYF
TRBD2	TRBV10-2	TRBJ2-7	-	TGCGCCAGCAGGGAAACTAGCGGCCCTTCCTACGAGCAGTACTTC	CASRETSGPSYEQYF
TRBD1	TRBV6-6	TRBJ1-5	-	TGTGCCAGTCGGGGGCGGCAGGACAGGGACAATCAGCCCCAGCATTTT	CASRGRQDRDNQPQHF
-	TRBV13	TRBJ1-6	-	TGTGCCAGCAGCTTAATGGACAATTCACCCCTCCACTTT	CASSLMDNSPLHF
-	TRBV7-8	TRBJ1-1	few	TGTGCCAGCAGCCTAGACAGGAAAGCTTTCTTT	CASSLDRKAFF
-	TRBV13	TRBJ1-3	-	TGTGCCAGCAGCTTAGGGGCAGGTCCCGGAAACACCATATATTTT	CASSLGAGPGNTIYF
TRBD2	TRBV10-3	TRBJ2-5	-	TGTGCCATCAGTGAGCCAGGACTAGCGGGGAAAGAGACCCAGTACTTC	CAISEPGLAGKETQYF
-	TRBV5-1	TRBJ1-2	once	TGCGCCAGCAGCTTGGAGGCCACTAACTATGGCTACACCTTC	CASSLEATNYGYTF
TRBD2	TRBV6-6	TRBJ2-1	-	TGTGCCAGCCTTTCGATAGCGGGAGGGGGAGATGAGCAGTTCTTC	CASLSIAGGGDEQFF
-	TRBV20-1	TRBJ2-3	-	TGCAGCGACGCAGCAGATACGCAGTATTTT	CSDAADTQYF
TRBD1	TRBV28	TRBJ1-2	-	TGTGCCAGCAGTTTAAGGGGGCCCTATGGCTACACCTTC	CASSLRGPYGYTF
TRBD1	TRBV14	TRBJ2-7	-	TGTGCCAGCAGCCAATGGACAGGGGCCTACGAGCAGTACTTC	CASSQWTGAYEQYF
-	TRBV27	TRBJ1-5	-	TGTGCCAGCAGTTTAGGGCAGGGGAGATTACAGCCCCAGCATTTT	CASSLGQGRLQPQHF
-	TRBV27	TRBJ2-3	-	TGTGCCAGCCGCCCGGCTCCCGGGAGCACAGATACGCAGTATTTT	CASRPAPGSTDTQYF
-	TRBV30	TRBJ2-7	-	TGTGCCTGGAGAGGTGCTTACGAGCAGTACTTC	CAWRGAYEQYF
-	TRBV19	TRBJ2-3	once	TGTGCCAGTGCTCCCGGGGCCACAGATACGCAGTATTTT	CASAPGATDTQYF
-	TRBV7-9	TRBJ2-1	-	TGTGCCAGCAGCCAAGGGCCTACTGCAGGGAATGAGCAGTTCTTC	CASSQGPTAGNEQFF
-	TRBV6-5	TRBJ1-1	once	TGTGCCAGCAGTTACGGAGGAAAGGGCACTGAAGCTTTCTTT	CASSYGGKGTEAFF
-	TRBV5-1	TRBJ2-1	few	TGCGCCAGCAAGCTTGAACCATTACTCTCCTACAATGAGCAGTTCTTC	CASKLEPLLSYNEQFF
-	TRBV29-1	TRBJ1-3	once	TGCAGCGCTCTGACCTCTGGAAACACCATATATTTT	CSALTSGNTIYF
-	TRBV28	TRBJ2-3	-	TGTGCCAGCAGTTTGTACAGGCTGAGCACAGATACGCAGTATTTT	CASSLYRLSTDTQYF
-	TRBV6-4	TRBJ1-1	-	TGTGCCAGCAGGGGGGGGGACATGAACACTGAAGCTTTCTTT	CASRGGDMNTEAFF
TRBD1	TRBV5-6	TRBJ2-6	once	TGTGCCAGCAGCTTCCGGACAGGAGACAACGTCCTGACTTTC	CASSFRTGDNVLTF
-	TRBV28	TRBJ2-7	-	TGTGCCAGCAGTTTTATTGGCAGCCAAGCCTACGAGCAGTACTTC	CASSFIGSQAYEQYF
-	TRBV7-3	TRBJ2-5	-	TGTGCCAGCAGCTTGGACCAACAAGAGACCCAGTACTTC	CASSLDQQETQYF
-	TRBV14	TRBJ2-3	-	TGTGCCAGCAGCCAAGTTAACTCGGCAGATACGCAGTATTTT	CASSQVNSADTQYF
TRBD2	TRBV5-1	TRBJ2-1	-	TGCGCCAGCAGCTACCAACCAGGGACTACAAACAATGAGCAGTTCTTC	CASSYQPGTTNNEQFF
TRBD1	TRBV6-5	TRBJ1-2	-	TGTGCCAGCAGTTACTCGAGGGGGCCCTATGGCTACACCTTC	CASSYSRGPYGYTF
TRBD1	TRBV5-6	TRBJ2-7	-	TGTGCCAGCAGCGGACTCGGACAGGGACAAGACTACGAGCAGTACTTC	CASSGLGQGQDYEQYF
TRBD1	TRBV25-1	TRBJ1-1	once	TGTGCCAGCAGCTCCACCGGGACAGCTGGGAACACTGAAGCTTTCTTT	CASSSTGTAGNTEAFF
TRBD2	TRBV28	TRBJ2-3	-	TGTGCCAGCAGGGGACTAGCTACAGATACGCAGTATTTT	CASRGLATDTQYF
-	TRBV27	TRBJ1-5	once	TGTGCCAGCAGTTTTTCATCGGCGACACCGAATCAGCCCCAGCATTTT	CASSFSSATPNQPQHF
-	TRBV27	TRBJ2-3	-	TGTGCCAGCAGTGATACGACCCGCCCCTCTACAGATACGCAGTATTTT	CASSDTTRPSTDTQYF
TRBD1	TRBV4-1	TRBJ1-6	-	TGCGCCAGCAGCCGGACACCGGGACAGGCTAATTCACCCCTCCACTTT	CASSRTPGQANSPLHF
-	TRBV10-1	TRBJ2-5	-	TGCGCCAGCAGCCCAAGGGGGAGACAAGAGACCCAGTACTTC	CASSPRGRQETQYF
-	TRBV7-2	TRBJ2-1	-	TGTGCCAGCAGCCCAGACAATGAGCAGTTCTTC	CASSPDNEQFF
-	TRBV15	TRBJ2-2	-	TGTGCCACCAGCAGTGGGACCGGGGAGCTGTTTTTT	CATSSGTGELFF
-	TRBV5-1	TRBJ2-7	-	TGCGCCAGCAGCTTAGAGATGAGTTACGAGCAGTACTTC	CASSLEMSYEQYF
TRBD1	TRBV5-1	TRBJ1-2	-	TGCGCCAGCAGCGCCGGGGGACAGAGCTATGGCTACACCTTC	CASSAGGQSYGYTF
-	TRBV7-3	TRBJ1-1	once	TGTGCCAGCAGCCCCACGGTAGGCATGAACACTGAAGCTTTCTTT	CASSPTVGMNTEAFF
-	TRBV2	TRBJ1-5	-	TGTGCCAGCAGTGCCGGGGAGGATCAGCCCCAGCATTTT	CASSAGEDQPQHF